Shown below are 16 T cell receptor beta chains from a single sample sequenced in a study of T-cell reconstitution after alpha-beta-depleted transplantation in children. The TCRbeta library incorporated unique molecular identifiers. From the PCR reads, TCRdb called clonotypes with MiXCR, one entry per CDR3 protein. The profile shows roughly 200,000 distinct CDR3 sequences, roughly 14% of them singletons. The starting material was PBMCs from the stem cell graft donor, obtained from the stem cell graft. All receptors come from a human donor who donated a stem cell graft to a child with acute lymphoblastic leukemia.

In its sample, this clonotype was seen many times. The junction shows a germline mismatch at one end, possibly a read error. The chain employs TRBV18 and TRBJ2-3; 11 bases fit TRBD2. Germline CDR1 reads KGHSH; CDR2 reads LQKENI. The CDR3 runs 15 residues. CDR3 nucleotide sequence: TGTGCCAGTTCACCGGGACTAGCGGTCCCAGATACGCAGTATTTT. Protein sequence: CASSPGLAVPDTQYF. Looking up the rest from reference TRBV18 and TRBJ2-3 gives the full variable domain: NAGVMQNPRHLVRRRGQEARLRCSPMKGHSHVYWYRQLPEEGLKFMVYLQKENIIDESGMPKERFSAEFPKEGPSILRIQQVVRGDSAAYFCASSPGLAVPDTQYFGPGTRLTVL.

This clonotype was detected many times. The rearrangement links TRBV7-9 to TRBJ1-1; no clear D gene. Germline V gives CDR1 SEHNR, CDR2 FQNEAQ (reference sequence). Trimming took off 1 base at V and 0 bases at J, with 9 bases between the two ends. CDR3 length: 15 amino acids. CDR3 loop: CASSLGVSMNTEAFF. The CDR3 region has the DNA TGTGCCAGCAGCTTAGGGGTGTCTATGAACACTGAAGCTTTCTTT.

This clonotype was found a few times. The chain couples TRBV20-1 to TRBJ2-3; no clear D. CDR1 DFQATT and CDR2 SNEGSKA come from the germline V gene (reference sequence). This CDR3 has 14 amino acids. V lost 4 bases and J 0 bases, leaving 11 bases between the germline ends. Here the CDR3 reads CSAKVLSSTDTQYF. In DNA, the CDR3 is TGCAGTGCTAAGGTCTTGTCTAGCACAGATACGCAGTATTTT.

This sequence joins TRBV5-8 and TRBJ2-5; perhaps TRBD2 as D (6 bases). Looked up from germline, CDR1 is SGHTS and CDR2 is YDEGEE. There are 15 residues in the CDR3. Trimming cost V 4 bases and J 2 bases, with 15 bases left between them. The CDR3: CASSPTGLPQETQYF. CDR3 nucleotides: TGTGCCAGCAGCCCGACGGGACTGCCTCAAGAGACCCAGTACTTC.

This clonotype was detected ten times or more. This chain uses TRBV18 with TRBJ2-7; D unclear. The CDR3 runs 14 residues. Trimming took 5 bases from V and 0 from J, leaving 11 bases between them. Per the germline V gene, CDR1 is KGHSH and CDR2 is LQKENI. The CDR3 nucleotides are TGTGCCAGCTCATTACCAGGTCGCTCCTACGAGCAGTACTTC. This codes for CASSLPGRSYEQYF.

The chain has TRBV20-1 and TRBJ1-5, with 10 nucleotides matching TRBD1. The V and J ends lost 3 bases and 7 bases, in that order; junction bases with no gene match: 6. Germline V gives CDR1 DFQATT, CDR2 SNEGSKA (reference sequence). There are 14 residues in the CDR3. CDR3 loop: CSASPRDRGQPQHF. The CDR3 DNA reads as TGCAGTGCTAGCCCCCGGGACAGGGGACAGCCCCAGCATTTT.

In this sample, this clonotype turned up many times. CDR3 region: CASSTDRGRKDTQYF. CDR3 sequence (DNA): TGCGCCAGCAGCACCGACAGGGGGAGGAAAGATACGCAGTATTTT. The V gene is TRBV5-1, the J gene TRBJ2-3; 9 bases map to TRBD1. This CDR3 comprises 15 residues. The germline CDR1 and CDR2 sequences are SGHRS and YFSETQ. V shed 4 bases, J shed 5 bases, and the junction held 8 bases outside the gene matches.

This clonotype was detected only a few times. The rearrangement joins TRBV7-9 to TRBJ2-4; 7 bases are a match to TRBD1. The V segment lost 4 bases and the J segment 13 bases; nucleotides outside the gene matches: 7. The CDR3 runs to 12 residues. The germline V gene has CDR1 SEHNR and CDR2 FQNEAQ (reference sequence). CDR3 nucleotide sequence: TGTGCCAGCAGCTCGGACAGGACAAGACAGTACTTC. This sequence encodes CASSSDRTRQYF.

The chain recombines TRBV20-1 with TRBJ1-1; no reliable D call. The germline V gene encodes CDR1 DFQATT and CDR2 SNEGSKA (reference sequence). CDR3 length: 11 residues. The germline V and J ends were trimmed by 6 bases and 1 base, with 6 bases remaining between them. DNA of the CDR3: TGCAGTGCCGGTGGGAACACTGAAGCTTTCTTT. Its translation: CSAGGNTEAFF.

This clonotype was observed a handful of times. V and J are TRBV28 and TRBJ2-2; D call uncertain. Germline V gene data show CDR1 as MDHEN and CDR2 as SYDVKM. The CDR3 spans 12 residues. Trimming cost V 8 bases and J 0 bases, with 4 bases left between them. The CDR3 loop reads CASQSNTGELFF. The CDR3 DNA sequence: TGTGCCAGCCAATCGAACACCGGGGAGCTGTTTTTT.

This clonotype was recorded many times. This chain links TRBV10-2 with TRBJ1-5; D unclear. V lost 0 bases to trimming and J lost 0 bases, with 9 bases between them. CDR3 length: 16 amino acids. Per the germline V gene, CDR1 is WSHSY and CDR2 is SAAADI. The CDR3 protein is CASSESFANSNQPQHF. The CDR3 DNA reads TGCGCCAGCAGTGAGTCGTTTGCGAATAGCAATCAGCCCCAGCATTTT.

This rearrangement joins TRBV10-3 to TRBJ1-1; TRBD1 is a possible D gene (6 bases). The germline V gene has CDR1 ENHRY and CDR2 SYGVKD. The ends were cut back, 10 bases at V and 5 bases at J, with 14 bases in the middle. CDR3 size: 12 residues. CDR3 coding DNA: TGTGCCACCGGGGGGGGGCTGACTGAAGCTTTCTTT. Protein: CATGGGLTEAFF.

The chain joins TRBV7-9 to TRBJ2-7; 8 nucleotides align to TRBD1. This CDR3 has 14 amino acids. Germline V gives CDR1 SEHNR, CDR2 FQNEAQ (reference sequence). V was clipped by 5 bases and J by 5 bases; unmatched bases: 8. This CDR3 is CASSGDRGSHEQYF. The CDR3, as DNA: TGTGCCAGCAGCGGAGACAGGGGCTCACACGAGCAGTACTTC. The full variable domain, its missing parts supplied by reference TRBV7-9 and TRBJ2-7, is DTGVSQNPRHKITKRGQNVTFRCDPISEHNRLYWYRQTLGQGPEFLTYFQNEAQLEKSRLLSDRFSAERPKGSFSTLEIQRTEQGDSAMYLCASSGDRGSHEQYFGPGTRLTVT.

CDR3 nucleotides: TGTGCCACGGGACCCGGGTACAGTAACTATGGCTACACCTTC. Protein product: CATGPGYSNYGYTF. The rearrangement joins TRBV15 to TRBJ1-2; perhaps TRBD1 as D (5 bases). CDR1 is LNHNV and CDR2 is YYDKDF in the germline V gene (reference sequence). Trimming cost V 9 bases and J 1 base, with 15 bases left between them. CDR3 length: 14 residues.

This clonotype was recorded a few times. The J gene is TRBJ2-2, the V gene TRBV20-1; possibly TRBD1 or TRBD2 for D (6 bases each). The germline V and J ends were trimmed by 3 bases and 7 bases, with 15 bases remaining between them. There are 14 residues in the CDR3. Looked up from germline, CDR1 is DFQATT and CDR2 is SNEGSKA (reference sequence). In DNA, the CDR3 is TGCAGTGCTAGTCCACGGGGGCCCGGCGGGGAGCTGTTTTTT. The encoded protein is CSASPRGPGGELFF.

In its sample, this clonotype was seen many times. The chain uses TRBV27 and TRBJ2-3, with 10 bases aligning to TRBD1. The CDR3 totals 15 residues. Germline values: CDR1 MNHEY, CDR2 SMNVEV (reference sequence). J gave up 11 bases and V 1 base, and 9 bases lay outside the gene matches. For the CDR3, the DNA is TGTGCCAGCAGTTTATACCGGGACAGGGGACAGGGGCAGTATTTT. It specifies CASSLYRDRGQGQYF.